The clone carrying this T cell receptor beta chain has more than one count but fewer than ten. The antigen is not known. Trimming took off 0 bases at V and 8 bases at J, with 14 bases between the two ends. Germline CDR1 is MGHRA and CDR2 is YSYEKL. The CDR3 covers 16 residues. TCRdb reprocessed the reads with MiXCR, giving one entry per CDR3 protein. The sample lists hundreds of thousands of distinct CDR3 sequences; 32% were seen once. These data originate in a study of T cell repertoires in cytomegalovirus infection. The overall study: HLA-B-restricted CMV epitopes that are well studied were used alongside recently identified HLA-C-restricted ones. Public TCR beta signatures were indicative of both CMV infection and a matching HLA type. General observations from the study: HLA-C-restricted CMV-specific TCR beta clonotypes prevailed in the ex vivo response.

This receptor was obtained from a human donor in good health (CMV status not recorded). Some clones in this sample may be carry-over from other donors' samples. The specimen comprised cultured CD8+ T cells from PBMCs, sampled from culture after CMV antigen stimulation. The V and J genes are TRBV4-1 and TRBJ1-6; possible D gene TRBD1, 6 bases. The CDR3 DNA reads TGCGCCAGCAGCCAAGAGACAGGCATGGTTGATTCACCCCTCCACTTT. As protein: CASSQETGMVDSPLHF.